This TCR beta chain was retrieved from a study of OX40 agonist ivuxolimab in advanced cancers. Study summary: Across the patients, intravenous ivuxolimab was delivered every 2 weeks at 0.01 to 10 mg/kg.

J lost 4 bases, V lost 1 base, and 9 bases had no gene match. CDR1 is SGHRS and CDR2 is YFSETQ in the germline V gene. CDR3 size: 16 residues. Sequencing was performed with immunoSEQ multiplex PCR; in TCRdb, only in-frame clones are kept and a portion is missing. The sample yields some 66,000 clones, roughly four fifths seen once. This receptor was obtained from an adult with an advanced solid tumor such as melanoma, head and neck, liver or kidney cancer. The source was CD4+ or CD8+ T cells sorted from blood, collected in a trial of the OX40 agonist ivuxolimab. The rearrangement uses TRBV5-1 and TRBJ2-7; 9 nucleotides match TRBD2. CDR3 sequence reads: CASSLSSAGGRYEQYF. DNA for the CDR3: TGCGCCAGCAGCTTGAGTAGTGCGGGAGGGCGTTACGAGCAGTACTTC.